The 5 T cell receptor beta chains given below trace back to one sample, sequenced in a study of OX40 agonist ivuxolimab in advanced cancers. Generated by immunoSEQ multiplex PCR, the TCRdb table keeps only in-frame clones and is missing some. Here the sample spans 65,000 to 90,000 clones, 80% to 90% being singletons. The sample was CD4+ or CD8+ T cells sorted from blood, taken in a trial of the OX40 agonist ivuxolimab. These receptors all stem from an adult with an advanced solid tumor such as melanoma, head and neck, liver or kidney cancer.

V and J are TRBV20-1 and TRBJ2-3; D not certain. The CDR3 consists of 11 residues. V was clipped by 7 bases and J by 4 bases, with 9 bases between them. In germline, CDR1 is DFQATT, CDR2 SNEGSKA (reference sequence). The CDR3 DNA follows: TGCAGTGAATTACGGGCAGATACGCAGTATTTT. This codes for CSELRADTQYF.

The chain uses TRBV10-3 and TRBJ2-5, with 10 bases that match TRBD2. Germline loops: CDR1 ENHRY, CDR2 SYGVKD. Trimming took 4 bases from V and 5 from J; bases not matched to a gene: 10. The CDR3 totals 16 residues. CDR3: CAISGGSGRLMETQYF. In DNA, the CDR3 is TGTGCCATCAGTGGGGGTAGCGGGAGGTTAATGGAGACCCAGTACTTC.

The CDR3 spells CASSGGGSGYEQFF. The CDR3 DNA is TGTGCCAGCAGCGGGGGCGGGAGTGGTTATGAGCAGTTCTTC. The chain combines TRBV9 with TRBJ2-1, with 7 bases lining up with TRBD2. J lost 8 bases, V lost 3 bases, and 8 bases had no gene match. The CDR3 loop spans 14 amino acids. From germline, CDR1 is SGDLS and CDR2 YYNGEE.

The chain combines TRBV7-3 with TRBJ2-5, with a possible D match to TRBD1 (5 bases). The CDR3 spans 15 residues. The germline V and J ends were trimmed by 5 bases and 4 bases, with 17 bases remaining between them. The germline V gene has CDR1 SGHTA and CDR2 FQGTGA. CDR3 residues: CASSPEGAILETQYF. The CDR3 nucleotides read TGTGCCAGCAGCCCCGAAGGGGCCATATTAGAGACCCAGTACTTC.

The chain uses TRBV29-1 and TRBJ1-1, with 9 positions matching TRBD1. The trim removed 8 bases at V and 2 bases at J, leaving 6 bases unmatched. Germline V lookup: CDR1 SQVTM, CDR2 ANQGSEA. The length of the CDR3 is 13 residues. CDR3 DNA: TGCAGCACAAGACAGGGGGGTAACACTGAAGCTTTCTTT. It translates to CSTRQGGNTEAFF. The complete variable domain, with remaining parts taken from reference TRBV29-1 and TRBJ1-1, reads SAVISQKPSRDICQRGTSLTIQCQVDSQVTMMFWYRQQPGQSLTLIATANQGSEATYESGFVIDKFPISRPNLTFSTLTVSNMSPEDSSIYLCSTRQGGNTEAFFGQGTRLTVV.